Each of the 8 T cell receptor beta chains below was sequenced from the same sample in a study of T cells after yellow fever vaccination. TCRdb reprocessed the 5' RACE reads via MiXCR and lists one record per CDR3 protein. Of tens of thousands of distinct CDR3 sequences in the sample, roughly 14% are singletons; the top ten hold 20% to 25%. Sequenced material: CD8+ T cells not binding an NS4B(214-222) dextramer, sorted from PBMCs, taken 21 days after the first yellow fever vaccination. These receptors originate from a man aged 18-30 years who received the YFV17D yellow fever vaccine.

The chain carries TRBV29-1 and TRBJ2-7; 8 bases line up with TRBD2. The CDR3 is 13 residues long. Germline V lookup: CDR1 SQVTM, CDR2 ANQGSEA. The V gene end was trimmed by 7 bases and the J gene end by 2 bases; junction bases not matched to a gene: 7. The CDR3 reads CSAETSVTYEQYF. CDR3 DNA sequence: TGCAGCGCCGAGACTAGCGTAACCTACGAGCAGTACTTC.

The chain recombines TRBV6-1 with TRBJ2-5; a weak D match, TRBD1 (6 bases). The CDR3 has 14 residues. The germline V gene encodes CDR1 MNHNS and CDR2 SASEGT. V was pared by 7 bases and J by 4 bases, with 16 bases between. CDR3 sequence (DNA): TGTGCCAGCACCTACAACAGGGACGGAGAGACCCAGTACTTC. Amino acid sequence: CASTYNRDGETQYF.

This clonotype was recorded a few times. The rearrangement links TRBV12-3 or TRBV12-4 to TRBJ2-1; TRBD2 agrees at 8 bases. The CDR3 extends over 14 amino acids. Losses at the gene ends were 5 bases for V and 7 bases for J; bases not matched to a gene: 7. As DNA, the CDR3 is TGTGCCAGCAGTCTCTCAGCGGGGGTAAATGAGCAGTTCTTC. It encodes CASSLSAGVNEQFF.

V is TRBV27 and J is TRBJ2-3, with TRBD2 matching 12 bases. Unmatched junction bases numbered 9, after V lost 5 bases and J lost 3 bases. Germline loops: CDR1 MNHEY, CDR2 SMNVEV (reference sequence). The CDR3 extends over 17 amino acids. The CDR3 loop is CASSSSSGGAGTDTQYF. The CDR3 DNA is TGTGCCAGCAGTAGCTCTAGCGGGGGGGCCGGGACAGATACGCAGTATTTT.

A few counts support this clonotype. The chain is built from TRBV19 and TRBJ2-7; 7 bases agree with TRBD1. The germline CDR1 and CDR2 sequences are LNHDA and SQIVND (reference sequence). Trimming cost V 1 base and J 6 bases; bases outside gene matches: 3. This CDR3 has 13 residues. CDR3 amino acids: CASSIATGAEQYV. The CDR3 bases are TGTGCCAGTAGTATAGCTACAGGGGCCGAGCAGTACGTC.

The chain carries TRBV7-9 and TRBJ2-2; 8 bases map to TRBD2. Per germline, CDR1 SEHNR and CDR2 FQNEAQ (reference sequence). The V gene end was trimmed by 4 bases and the J gene end by 4 bases; junction bases not matched to a gene: 5. The CDR3 has 15 amino acids. The CDR3 region is CASSSAGAVTGELFF. The CDR3 region has the DNA TGTGCCAGCAGCTCAGCGGGGGCGGTCACCGGGGAGCTGTTTTTT.

The V and J genes are TRBV14 and TRBJ2-1; D unclear. CDR3 length: 13 residues. In germline, CDR1 is SGHDN, CDR2 FVKESK. The V and J ends lost 1 base and 8 bases respectively, with 9 bases between them. The CDR3 sequence: CASSQGDFDEQFF. The CDR3 bases are TGTGCCAGCAGCCAAGGCGACTTCGATGAGCAGTTCTTC.

The V call is TRBV4-3, the J call TRBJ2-5, with TRBD2 matching 12 bases. The CDR3 runs 15 residues. Germline values: CDR1 LGHNA, CDR2 YSLEER. The V gene end was trimmed by 2 bases and the J gene end by 5 bases; junction bases not matched to a gene: 3. CDR3 region: CASSQLAGGLETQYF. The CDR3 bases are TGCGCCAGCAGCCAACTAGCGGGGGGGCTGGAGACCCAGTACTTC.